Shown below are 14 T cell receptor beta chains from a single sample sequenced in a study of control samples from healthy donors and cancer patients. Here immunoSEQ multiplex PCR was the method, and the copy in TCRdb shows in-frame clones only, minus some. Of just over 150,000 clones in the sample, roughly 92% were seen once. The specimen sequenced was blood. Every receptor here comes from a man in his forties or fifties in good health.

CDR3 region: CASSQRGQENQPQHF. The CDR3 DNA reads TGTGCCAGCAGCCAAAGGGGACAGGAGAATCAGCCCCAGCATTTT. The V gene is TRBV16, the J gene TRBJ1-5; 8 nucleotides align to TRBD1. Looked up from germline, CDR1 is KGHSY and CDR2 is FQNENV. V trimming: 2 bases; J trimming: 4 bases; junction bases outside the gene matches: 4. The CDR3 runs to 15 residues.

The chain joins TRBV5-4 to TRBJ1-1; a possible D gene is TRBD1 (6 bases). The V gene lost 5 bases and the J gene lost 3 bases, with 11 bases spanning the gap. The CDR3 loop spans 13 amino acids. Per germline, CDR1 SGHNT and CDR2 YYREEE (reference sequence). Written as DNA, the CDR3 is TGTGCCAGCAGAATCGCAGGGGACACTGAAGCTTTCTTT. This gives the protein CASRIAGDTEAFF. Full variable domain (rest looked up from reference TRBV5-4 and TRBJ1-1): ETGVTQSPTHLIKTRGQQVTLRCSSQSGHNTVSWYQQALGQGPQFIFQYYREEENGRGNFPPRFSGLQFPNYSSELNVNALELDDSALYLCASRIAGDTEAFFGQGTRLTVV.

This chain connects TRBV3-1 (or the pseudogene TRBV3-2) to TRBJ1-3; no firm D call. The CDR3 length is 15 residues. Germline V gene data show CDR1 as LGHDT and CDR2 as YNNKEL (reference sequence). V shed 4 bases and J shed 0 bases, with 10 bases lying between them. The CDR3 sequence is CASSPDGYSGNTIYF. The DNA for the CDR3 is TGTGCCAGCAGCCCTGACGGCTACTCTGGAAACACCATATATTTT.

This chain joins TRBV6-6 and TRBJ1-2; unclear D gene. Germline loops: CDR1 MNHNY, CDR2 SVGAGI (reference sequence). Trimming stripped 7 bases from V and 7 bases from J, with 10 bases between. The CDR3 length is 11 residues. CDR3 in amino acids: CASIQYSGYTF. The CDR3 nucleotides read TGTGCCAGCATCCAATACAGTGGCTACACCTTC.

V is TRBV10-3 and J is TRBJ1-5, with D possibly being TRBD1 (6 bases). V lost 6 bases to trimming and J lost 4 bases, with 13 bases between them. The CDR3 loop spans 14 amino acids. Germline lookup yields CDR1 ENHRY and CDR2 SYGVKD. Here the CDR3 reads CAIRAGASNQPQHF. In nucleotides, the CDR3 is TGTGCCATCAGGGCGGGGGCCTCAAATCAGCCCCAGCATTTT.

V is TRBV27 and J is TRBJ2-1; 7 nucleotides match TRBD1. Trimming removed 5 bases from V and 3 bases from J; junction bases left unmatched: 10. This CDR3 spans 16 amino acids. The germline V gene encodes CDR1 MNHEY and CDR2 SMNVEV (reference sequence). In DNA form, the CDR3 reads TGTGCCAGCAGTACTCCAGGGGGTTATTTCTACAATGAGCAGTTCTTC. It specifies CASSTPGGYFYNEQFF.

The V and J genes are TRBV30 and TRBJ2-1; D tentatively fits TRBD1 or TRBD2 (6 bases each). In germline, CDR1 is GTSNPN, CDR2 SVGIG (reference sequence). V lost 0 bases, J lost 0 bases, and 9 bases lay in between. The CDR3 is 15 residues long. CDR3: CAWSVGGYSYNEQFF. The CDR3 DNA sequence: TGTGCCTGGAGTGTAGGGGGGTACTCCTACAATGAGCAGTTCTTC.

V usage is TRBV4-1 and J usage is TRBJ2-3, with no clear D. V lost 3 bases and J lost 2, with 6 bases in between. The CDR3 totals 13 residues. The germline V gene encodes CDR1 MGHRA and CDR2 YSYEKL. This CDR3 is CASSQPDTDTQYF. CDR3 nucleotide sequence: TGCGCCAGCAGCCAGCCGGACACAGATACGCAGTATTTT.

V is TRBV27 and J is TRBJ2-7; D could derive from TRBD1 or TRBD2 (6 bases each). V lost 4 bases to trimming and J lost 1 base, with 14 bases between them. CDR3 size: 15 residues. Germline V gene lookup returns CDR1 MNHEY and CDR2 SMNVEV (reference sequence). The CDR3 nucleotides are TGTGCCAGCAGTTCCCTGGGGGGCCCTTCCTACGAGCAGTACTTC. Translating it yields CASSSLGGPSYEQYF.

This clone came up once. This chain connects TRBV12-3 or TRBV12-4 to TRBJ1-1; the D is unclear. With 6 bases removed from V and 6 bases from J, the gap between germline ends came to 11 bases. This CDR3 region has 12 residues. Here the CDR3 DNA reads TGTGCCAGCAGCGCGGGAGGCCCTGAAGCTTTCTTT. Its translation is CASSAGGPEAFF.

V is TRBV7-8 and J is TRBJ1-1, with D perhaps matching TRBD1 (5 bases). The CDR3 is 16 residues long. Trimming left V 5 bases short and J 5 bases short, with 21 bases between. CDR1 SGHVS and CDR2 FQNEAQ come from the germline V gene. CDR3 nucleotides: TGTGCCAGCAGCACGCCCCTGCGGGGGGGGAGTACTGAAGCTTTCTTT. It encodes CASSTPLRGGSTEAFF.

The rearrangement joins TRBV10-2 to TRBJ1-2; D is possibly TRBD1 (5 bases). This CDR3 comprises 12 residues. V was cut by 5 bases and J by 5 bases, with 9 bases left in between. Germline V CDR1 and CDR2: WSHSY, SAAADI. CDR3 region: CASSRDDYGYTF. In DNA form, the CDR3 reads TGCGCCAGCAGTCGGGACGATTATGGCTACACCTTC.

The chain employs TRBV6-2 or TRBV6-3 and TRBJ2-5; 9 bases match TRBD2. J lost 1 base, V lost 3 bases, and 6 bases had no gene match. CDR3 size: 16 residues. CDR1 is MNHEY and CDR2 is SVGEGT in the germline V gene. CDR3 in amino acids: CASSYQLAGPQETQYF. For the CDR3, the DNA is TGTGCCAGCAGTTATCAACTAGCGGGCCCCCAAGAGACCCAGTACTTC.

The chain couples TRBV5-1 to TRBJ1-2; a weak D match, TRBD1 (6 bases). Germline CDR1 reads SGHRS; CDR2 reads YFSETQ. Deletions cut 4 bases from V and 4 bases from J, with 17 bases between. The CDR3 spans 15 residues. The chain's CDR3 is CASSPGHGGPYGYTF. CDR3 sequence (DNA): TGCGCCAGCAGCCCCGGTCACGGGGGGCCCTATGGCTACACCTTC.